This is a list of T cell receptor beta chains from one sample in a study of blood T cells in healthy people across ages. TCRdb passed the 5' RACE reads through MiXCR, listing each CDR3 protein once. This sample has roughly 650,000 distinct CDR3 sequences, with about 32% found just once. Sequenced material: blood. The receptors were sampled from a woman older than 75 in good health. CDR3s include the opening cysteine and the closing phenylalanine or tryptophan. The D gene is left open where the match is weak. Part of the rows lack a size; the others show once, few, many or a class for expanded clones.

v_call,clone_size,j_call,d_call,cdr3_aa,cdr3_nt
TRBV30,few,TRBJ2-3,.,CAWSAPGRTDTQYF,TGTGCCTGGAGTGCCCCGGGGCGTACAGATACGCAGTATTTT
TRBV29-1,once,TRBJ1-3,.,CSVDRSGPGNTIYF,TGCAGCGTTGACAGGTCAGGGCCTGGAAACACCATATATTTT
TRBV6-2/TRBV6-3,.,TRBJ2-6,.,CASQRGVQAPSLGANVLTF,TGTGCCAGCCAGAGGGGAGTCCAGGCGCCCTCTTTGGGGGCCAACGTCCTGACTTTC
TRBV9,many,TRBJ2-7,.,CASSVGGWEGDEQYF,TGTGCCAGCAGCGTAGGGGGTTGGGAAGGCGACGAGCAGTACTTC
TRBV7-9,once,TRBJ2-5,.,CASSPRLGEETQYF,TGTGCCAGCAGCCCCCGTCTAGGGGAAGAGACCCAGTACTTC
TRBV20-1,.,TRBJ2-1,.,CSARESGGAYNEQFF,TGCAGTGCTAGAGAATCGGGCGGAGCCTACAATGAGCAGTTCTTC
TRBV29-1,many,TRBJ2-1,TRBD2,CSVILAGGPVNEQFF,TGCAGCGTGATACTAGCGGGGGGGCCAGTGAATGAGCAGTTCTTC
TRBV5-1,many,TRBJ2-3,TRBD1,CASSLGGQGKDTQYF,TGCGCCAGCAGCCTGGGGGGACAGGGGAAGGATACGCAGTATTTT
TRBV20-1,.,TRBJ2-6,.,CSASRGAGANVLTF,TGCAGTGCTAGCAGGGGTGCTGGGGCCAACGTCCTGACTTTC
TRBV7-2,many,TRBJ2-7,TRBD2,CASSLGGNSYEQYF,TGTGCCAGCAGCTTGGGAGGGAACTCCTACGAGCAGTACTTC
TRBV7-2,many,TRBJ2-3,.,CASSLSPVNTDTQYF,TGTGCCAGCAGCTTAAGTCCCGTAAACACAGATACGCAGTATTTT
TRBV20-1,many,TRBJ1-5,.,CSVGDIDQPQHF,TGCAGTGTGGGGGACATCGATCAGCCCCAGCATTTT
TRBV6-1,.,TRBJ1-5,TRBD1,CASTRRDRERQPQHF,TGTGCCAGCACGAGACGGGACAGGGAACGTCAGCCCCAGCATTTT
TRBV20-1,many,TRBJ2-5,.,CSAVGTHQETQYF,TGCAGTGCTGTCGGGACACACCAAGAGACCCAGTACTTC
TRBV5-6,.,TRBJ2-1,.,CASSAHIGGNANEQFF,TGTGCCAGCAGCGCGCATATAGGGGGGAACGCCAATGAGCAGTTCTTC
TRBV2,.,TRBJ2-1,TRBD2,CASRDRRGGGDEQFF,TGTGCCAGCAGAGATAGGCGGGGGGGCGGCGATGAGCAGTTCTTC